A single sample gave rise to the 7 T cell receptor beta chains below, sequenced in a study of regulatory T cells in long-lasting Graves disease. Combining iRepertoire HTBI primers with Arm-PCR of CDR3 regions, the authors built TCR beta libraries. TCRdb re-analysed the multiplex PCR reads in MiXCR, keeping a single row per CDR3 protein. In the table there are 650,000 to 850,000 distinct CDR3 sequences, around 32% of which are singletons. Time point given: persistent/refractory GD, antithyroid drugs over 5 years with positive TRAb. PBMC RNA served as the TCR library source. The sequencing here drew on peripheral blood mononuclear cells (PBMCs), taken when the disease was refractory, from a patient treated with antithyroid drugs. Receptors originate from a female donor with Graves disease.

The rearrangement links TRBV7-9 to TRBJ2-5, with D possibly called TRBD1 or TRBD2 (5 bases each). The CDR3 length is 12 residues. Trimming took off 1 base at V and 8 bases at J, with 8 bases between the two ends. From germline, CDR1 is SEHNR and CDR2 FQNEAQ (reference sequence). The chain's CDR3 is CASSLGDQTQYF. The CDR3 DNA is TGTGCCAGCAGCTTAGGGGACCAAACCCAGTACTTC.

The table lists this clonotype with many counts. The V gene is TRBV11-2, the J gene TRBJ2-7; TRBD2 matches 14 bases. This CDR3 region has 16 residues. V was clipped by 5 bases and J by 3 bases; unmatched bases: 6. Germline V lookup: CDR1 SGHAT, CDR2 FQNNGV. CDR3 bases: TGTGCCAGCAGCACCCTCGGGACTAGCGGGGGCTACGAGCAGTACTTC. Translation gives CASSTLGTSGGYEQYF.

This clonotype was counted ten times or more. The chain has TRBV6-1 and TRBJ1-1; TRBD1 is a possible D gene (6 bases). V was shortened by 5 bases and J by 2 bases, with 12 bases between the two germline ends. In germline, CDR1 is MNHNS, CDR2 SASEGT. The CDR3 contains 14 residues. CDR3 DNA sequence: TGTGCCAGCAGTCAAAGGGGGGTAAACACTGAAGCTTTCTTT. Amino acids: CASSQRGVNTEAFF.

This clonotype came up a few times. In DNA form, the CDR3 reads TGCAGTGCTAGGGACAGGGGCGAATCGAGGGAGACCCAGTACTTC. Translation gives CSARDRGESRETQYF. The J gene is TRBJ2-5, the V gene TRBV20-1, with 9 bases aligning to TRBD1. The CDR3 totals 15 residues. J gave up 5 bases and V 3 bases, and 10 bases lay outside the gene matches. Germline values: CDR1 DFQATT, CDR2 SNEGSKA (reference sequence).

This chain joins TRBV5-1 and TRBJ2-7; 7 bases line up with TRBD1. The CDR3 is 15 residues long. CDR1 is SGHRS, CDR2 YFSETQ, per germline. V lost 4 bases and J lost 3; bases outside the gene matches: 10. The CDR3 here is CASSGTTGVSYEQYF. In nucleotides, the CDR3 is TGCGCCAGCAGCGGAACAACAGGGGTTAGCTACGAGCAGTACTTC. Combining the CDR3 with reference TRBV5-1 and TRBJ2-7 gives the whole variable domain KAGVTQTPRYLIKTRGQQVTLSCSPISGHRSVSWYQQTPGQGLQFLFEYFSETQRNKGNFPGRFSGRQFSNSRSEMNVSTLELGDSALYLCASSGTTGVSYEQYFGPGTRLTVT.

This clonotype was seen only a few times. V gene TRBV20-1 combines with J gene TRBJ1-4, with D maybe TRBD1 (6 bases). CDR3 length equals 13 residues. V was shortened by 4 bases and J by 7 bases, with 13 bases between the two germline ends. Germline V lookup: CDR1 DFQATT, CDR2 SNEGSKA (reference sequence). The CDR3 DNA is TGCAGTGCTAACAGGGATTTGGGTGAAAAACTGTTTTTT. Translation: CSANRDLGEKLFF.

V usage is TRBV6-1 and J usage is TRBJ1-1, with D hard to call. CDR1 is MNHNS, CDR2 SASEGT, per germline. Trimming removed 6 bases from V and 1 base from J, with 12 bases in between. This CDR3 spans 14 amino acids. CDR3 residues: CASRGGAWNTEAFF. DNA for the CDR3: TGTGCCAGCAGGGGTGGCGCGTGGAACACTGAAGCTTTCTTT.